Shown below are 13 T cell receptor beta chains from a single sample sequenced in a study of regulatory T cells in long-lasting Graves disease. Time point here: newly diagnosed GD, antithyroid drugs for less than 3 months. PBMCs provided the RNA from which the TCR library was made. Building of the TCR beta libraries involved iRepertoire HTBI primers and Arm-PCR of CDR3 regions. TCRdb independently ran MiXCR on the multiplex PCR reads; one entry per CDR3 protein. In the table there are roughly 560,000 distinct CDR3 sequences, 15% to 20% of which are singletons. A further study also used this sample, focusing on T cells in Graves' hyperthyroidism and ophthalmopathy.

Sample: peripheral blood mononuclear cells (PBMCs), taken at new diagnosis, from a patient treated with antithyroid drugs. These receptors originate from a woman between 40 and 65 years old with Graves disease.

This clonotype has a handful of counts. This could be a read error, since a much larger clone is one nucleotide away. In DNA form, the CDR3 reads TGTGCCAGCAGCCAAATAGCGGGGTTTGGCGTGCAGTTCTTC. It encodes CASSQIAGFGVQFF. This chain connects TRBV3-1 to TRBJ2-3; 8 nucleotides align to TRBD2. The J call is doubtful: the DNA matches TRBJ2-1 better. CDR3 length equals 14 residues. Germline CDR1 reads LGHDT; CDR2 reads YNNKEL (reference sequence).

Details on this clonotype: This may come from a read error, since a much larger clone is one base off. In DNA form, the CDR3 reads TGTGCCAGCAGTGAAGGGTACAGGGACTACGATCAGTACTTC. It yields the protein CASSEGYRDYDQYF. This chain joins TRBV2 and TRBJ2-7; TRBD2 might be the D (7 bases). This CDR3 comprises 14 residues. Germline-derived CDR1 and CDR2 are SNHLY and FYNNEI.

The chain joins TRBV6-2 or TRBV6-3 to TRBJ1-1; D gene ambiguous. CDR3 length: 13 amino acids. The V and J ends lost 2 bases and 8 bases respectively, with 12 bases between them. Germline lookup yields CDR1 MNHEY and CDR2 SVGEGT. The CDR3 bases are TGTGCCAGCAGTTACAGGTGGGCGGGGGAAGCTTTCTTT. This encodes CASSYRWAGEAFF.

This clonotype has ten or more counts. The rearrangement joins TRBV18 to TRBJ2-1, with D possibly TRBD1 on 7 matching bases. CDR3 size: 14 residues. Germline V CDR1 and CDR2: KGHSH, LQKENI. Deletions cut 3 bases from V and 5 bases from J, with 11 bases between. DNA of the CDR3: TGTGCCAGCTCACCGGGCAGGGGGGACAATGAGCAGTTCTTC. Protein product: CASSPGRGDNEQFF.

There are a few counts of this clonotype. The chain combines TRBV28 with TRBJ2-2; TRBD1 matches at 11 bases. CDR1 is MDHEN, CDR2 SYDVKM, per germline. The CDR3 runs 16 residues. V trimming: 5 bases; J trimming: 5 bases; junction bases outside the gene matches: 7. The CDR3 here is CASSLRDRGLTGELFF. In DNA, the CDR3 is TGTGCCAGCAGTCTACGGGACAGGGGGTTGACCGGGGAGCTGTTTTTT. Supplemented by reference TRBV28 and TRBJ2-2, the full variable domain reads DVKVTQSSRYLVKRTGEKVFLECVQDMDHENMFWYRQDPGLGLRLIYFSYDVKMKEKGDIPEGYSVSREKKERFSLILESASTNQTSMYLCASSLRDRGLTGELFFGEGSRLTVL.

This clonotype was found many times. J is TRBJ2-7 and V is TRBV6-5, with D tentatively TRBD1 (6 bases). The CDR3 consists of 15 residues. CDR1 is MNHEY and CDR2 is SVGAGI in the germline V gene. V was trimmed by 2 bases and J by 6 bases, leaving 17 bases between them. The chain's CDR3 is CASSYNTGAGVEQYF. The CDR3 region has the DNA TGTGCCAGCAGTTACAACACTGGGGCAGGGGTCGAGCAGTACTTC.

The gene calls are TRBV30 and TRBJ2-3; no clear D. Germline V CDR1 and CDR2: GTSNPN, SVGIG (reference sequence). The CDR3 runs to 13 residues. V was clipped by 5 bases and J by 0 bases, with 9 bases between them. The CDR3 sequence: CAWGRVSTDTQYF. In DNA form, the CDR3 reads TGTGCCTGGGGAAGGGTTAGCACAGATACGCAGTATTTT. Using reference TRBV30 and TRBJ2-3 for the parts outside the CDR3, the full variable domain is SQTIHQWPATLVQPVGSPLSLECTVEGTSNPNLYWYRQAAGRGLQLLFYSVGIGQISSEVPQNLSASRPQDRQFILSSKKLLLSDSGFYLCAWGRVSTDTQYFGPGTRLTVL.

This clonotype was detected ten times or more. The junction and the germline gene differ at one end; a read error may be behind it. The rearrangement links TRBV6-1 to TRBJ2-4, with TRBD2 identical over 7 bases. Germline values: CDR1 MNHNS, CDR2 SASEGT. The CDR3 spans 13 residues. This CDR3 reads CASSRGDGNIQYF. The CDR3 DNA is TGCGCCAGCAGTCGGGGGGATGGAAACATTCAGTACTTC.

The chain carries TRBV27 and TRBJ1-5; no clear D gene. CDR1 is MNHEY and CDR2 is SMNVEV in the germline V gene (reference sequence). The CDR3 spans 13 residues. Trimming removed 4 bases at V and 3 bases at J, with 7 bases between. CDR3 coding DNA: TGTGCCAGCAGTTCCAAACTCAATCAGCCCCAGCATTTT. This gives the protein CASSSKLNQPQHF.

The J gene is TRBJ2-2, the V gene TRBV29-1; D not resolved. The CDR3 is 12 residues long. Trimming left V 3 bases short and J 7 bases short, with 9 bases between. CDR1 and CDR2 from the germline V gene are SQVTM and ANQGSEA. The CDR3 reads CSVEGIGGELFF. DNA of the CDR3: TGCAGCGTTGAGGGAATCGGCGGGGAGCTGTTTTTT.

Only a few counts were recorded for this clonotype. The chain couples TRBV2 to TRBJ2-2; 9 bases map to TRBD1. There are 14 residues in the CDR3. J lost 2 bases, V lost 6 bases, and 1 base had no gene match. The germline V gene has CDR1 SNHLY and CDR2 FYNNEI. This CDR3 is CASRDRGNTGELFF. In nucleotides, the CDR3 is TGTGCCAGCAGGGACAGGGGTAACACCGGGGAGCTGTTTTTT.

The rearrangement joins TRBV3-1 to TRBJ1-4; 7 bases are a match to TRBD1. The CDR3 runs 13 residues. Trimming cost V 1 base and J 7 bases; bases outside gene matches: 0. CDR1 and CDR2 from the germline V gene are LGHDT and YNNKEL (reference sequence). CDR3 amino acids: CASSQGDSEKLFF. Written as DNA, the CDR3 is TGTGCCAGCAGCCAAGGGGACAGTGAAAAACTGTTTTTT.

This clonotype showed up many times. This rearrangement joins TRBV18 to TRBJ2-7; 7 nucleotides align to TRBD2. The CDR3 extends over 15 amino acids. In germline, CDR1 is KGHSH, CDR2 LQKENI. Unmatched junction bases numbered 11, after V lost 3 bases and J lost 6 bases. This CDR3 is CASSPILATGSEQYF. Here the CDR3 DNA reads TGTGCCAGCTCACCGATACTAGCGACGGGTTCCGAGCAGTACTTC.